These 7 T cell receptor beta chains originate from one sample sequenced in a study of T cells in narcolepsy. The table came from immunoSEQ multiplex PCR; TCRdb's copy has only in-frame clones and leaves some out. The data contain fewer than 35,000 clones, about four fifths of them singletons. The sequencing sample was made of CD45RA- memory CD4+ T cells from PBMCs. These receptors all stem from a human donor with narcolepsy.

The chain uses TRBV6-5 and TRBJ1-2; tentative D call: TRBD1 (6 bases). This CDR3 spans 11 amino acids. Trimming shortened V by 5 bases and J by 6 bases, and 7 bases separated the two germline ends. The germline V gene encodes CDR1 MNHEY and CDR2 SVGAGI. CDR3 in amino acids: CASSQGNGYTF. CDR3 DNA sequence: TGTGCCAGCAGTCAGGGGAATGGCTACACCTTC.

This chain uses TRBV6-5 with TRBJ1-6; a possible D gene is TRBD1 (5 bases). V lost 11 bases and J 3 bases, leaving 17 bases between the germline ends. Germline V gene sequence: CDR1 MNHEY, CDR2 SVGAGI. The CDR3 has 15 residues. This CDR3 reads CAGLSGSNYNSPLHF. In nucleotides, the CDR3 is TGTGCCGGCCTCTCAGGGAGCAACTATAATTCACCCCTCCACTTT.

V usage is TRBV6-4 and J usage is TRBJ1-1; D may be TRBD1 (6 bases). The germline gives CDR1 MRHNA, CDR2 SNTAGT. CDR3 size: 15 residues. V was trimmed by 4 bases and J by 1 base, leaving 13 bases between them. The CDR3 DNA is TGTGCCAGCAGTGTAAACCCGGGACAGAACACTGAAGCTTTCTTT. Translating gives CASSVNPGQNTEAFF.

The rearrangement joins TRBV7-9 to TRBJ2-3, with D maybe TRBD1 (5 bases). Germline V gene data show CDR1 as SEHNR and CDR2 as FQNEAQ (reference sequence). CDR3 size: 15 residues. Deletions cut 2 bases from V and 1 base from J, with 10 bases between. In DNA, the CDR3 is TGTGCCAGCAGCTTATCGTCCAGGGGCACAGATACGCAGTATTTT. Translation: CASSLSSRGTDTQYF.

The CDR3 here is CASSLEGGRTEAFF. The CDR3 nucleotides are TGTGCCAGCAGCTTAGAAGGGGGACGGACTGAAGCTTTCTTT. The V gene is TRBV7-9, the J gene TRBJ1-1, with TRBD1 as a possible D gene (6 bases). The CDR3 sequence is 14 residues long. Deletions cut 1 base from V and 5 bases from J, with 11 bases between. The germline CDR1 and CDR2 sequences are SEHNR and FQNEAQ (reference sequence).

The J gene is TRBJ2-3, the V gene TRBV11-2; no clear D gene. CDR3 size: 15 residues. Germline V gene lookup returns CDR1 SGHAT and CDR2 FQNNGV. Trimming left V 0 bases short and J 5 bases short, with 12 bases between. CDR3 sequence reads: CASSLEGLMRDTQYF. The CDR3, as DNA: TGTGCCAGCAGCTTAGAAGGCTTGATGAGAGATACGCAGTATTTT.

The CDR3 nucleotides read TGCGCCAGCAGCCAACCACAGGAAAAACTGTTTTTT. It encodes CASSQPQEKLFF. This chain connects TRBV4-1 to TRBJ1-4, with D hard to call. Trimming left V 2 bases short and J 8 bases short, with 6 bases between. Germline CDR1 is MGHRA and CDR2 is YSYEKL. This CDR3 region has 12 residues.